The clone carrying this TCR beta chain has just a few counts. The antigen remains undetermined. Antigen-specific CD4+ T cells expanded by the ViraFEST assay with viral peptide pools were then sequenced. The culture ran for roughly ten days, and then CD4+ T cells were isolated. The cohort was immunized with two doses of either the BNT162b2 or mRNA-1273 vaccine. Every well housed 2.1 million or so PBMC, which grew in culture alongside 10 IU/ml IL-2 and roughly 10 ug/ml peptides. It was on days 3 and 7 that half the medium was replaced with IL-2 medium. The protocol was immunoSEQ multiplex PCR, while the TCRdb copy is restricted to in-frame clones and leaves out a portion. This sample has 20,000 to 25,000 clones, with over 70% found just once. The sample originates from a study of vaccination effects on CD4 cells after COVID-19. Across the study: Sampling occurred a median 72 days post second dose, range 14 to 241.

V dropped 1 base and J dropped 7 bases, with 8 bases sitting between them. Germline CDR1 is SEHNR and CDR2 is FQNEAQ (reference sequence). The CDR3 runs 14 residues. The receptor was isolated from a human donor who received a COVID-19 vaccine. The input for sequencing was CD4+ T cells from PBMCs cultured with SARS-CoV-2 spike peptides, taken after COVID-19 vaccination. The genes are TRBV7-9 and TRBJ1-6; D is unresolved. CDR3 region: CASSLGQVNSPLHF. The CDR3 DNA is TGTGCCAGCAGCTTAGGGCAGGTCAATTCACCCCTCCACTTT.